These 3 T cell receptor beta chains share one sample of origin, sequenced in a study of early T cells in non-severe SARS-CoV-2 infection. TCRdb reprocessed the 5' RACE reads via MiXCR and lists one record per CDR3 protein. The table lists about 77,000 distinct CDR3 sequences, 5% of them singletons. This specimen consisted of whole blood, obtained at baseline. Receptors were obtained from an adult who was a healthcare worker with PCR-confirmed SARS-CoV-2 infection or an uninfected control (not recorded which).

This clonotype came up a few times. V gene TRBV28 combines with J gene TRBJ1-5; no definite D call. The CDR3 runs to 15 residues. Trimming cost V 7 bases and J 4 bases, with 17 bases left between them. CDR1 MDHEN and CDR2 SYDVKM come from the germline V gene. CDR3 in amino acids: CASNAPGRGNQPQHF. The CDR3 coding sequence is TGTGCCAGCAACGCCCCTGGACGGGGTAATCAGCCCCAGCATTTT.

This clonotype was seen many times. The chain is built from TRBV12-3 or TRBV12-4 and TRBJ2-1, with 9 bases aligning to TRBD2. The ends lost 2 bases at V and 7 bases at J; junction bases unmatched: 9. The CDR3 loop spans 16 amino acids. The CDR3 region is CASSLRAGGSFNEQFF. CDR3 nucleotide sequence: TGTGCCAGCAGTTTACGAGCGGGAGGCTCCTTTAATGAGCAGTTCTTC.

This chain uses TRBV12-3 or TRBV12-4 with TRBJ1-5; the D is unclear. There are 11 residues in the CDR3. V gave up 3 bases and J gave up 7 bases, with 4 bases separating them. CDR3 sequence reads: CASSFGQPQHF. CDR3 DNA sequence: TGTGCCAGCAGTTTTGGGCAGCCCCAGCATTTT.